The 15 T cell receptor beta chains in this list originate from one sample, sequenced in a study of blood T cell repertoires in COVID-19 (dated by TCRdb to about 2020). The method behind the library was the immunoSEQ multiplex PCR assay. TCRdb limited this immuneACCESS table to in-frame rearrangements with V and J called. A share of clones is missing; checked studies link under half to unresolved V genes, and the rest is unexplained. Counted in this sample were a few hundred thousand clones; approximately 84% of them appeared once. Of the sample, 15% falls within the top ten clones. The sequencing sample was made of PBMCs or T cells enriched from blood (not recorded which). The receptors shown here come from a middle-aged man who had recovered from COVID-19.

The chain is built from TRBV29-1 and TRBJ2-3, with TRBD2 matching over 9 bases. The ends lost 3 bases at V and 2 bases at J; junction bases unmatched: 12. This CDR3 has 17 amino acids. CDR1 SQVTM and CDR2 ANQGSEA come from the germline V gene. The CDR3 loop is CSVDRAGGPPPTDTQYF. The CDR3 DNA reads as TGCAGCGTTGATCGAGCGGGAGGACCCCCCCCCACAGATACGCAGTATTTT.

V gene TRBV27 combines with J gene TRBJ2-3; 9 nucleotides line up with TRBD1. The CDR3 has 15 amino acids. The junction had 1 base not matched to a gene; V was cut back by 3 bases and J by 0 bases. The V gene's germline CDR1 is MNHEY and CDR2 SMNVEV (reference sequence). CDR3: CASSFDRGSTDTQYF. For the CDR3, the DNA is TGTGCCAGCAGTTTCGACAGGGGGAGCACAGATACGCAGTATTTT.

This clone was recorded a few times. The gene calls are TRBV10-1 and TRBJ2-1; 8 positions match TRBD2. Germline assignment: CDR1 WNHNN and CDR2 SYGVQD (reference sequence). This CDR3 comprises 13 residues. V shed 7 bases and J 9 bases; nucleotides not matched to a gene: 8. CDR3 nucleotides: TGCGCCAGCACCCTCCGACGGGAGGGTGAGCAGTTCTTC. Translating gives CASTLRREGEQFF.

This clone appeared a single time. The chain combines TRBV27 with TRBJ1-2; 9 bases align to TRBD1. The J segment lost 4 bases and the V segment lost 0 bases, leaving 3 bases of the junction unmatched. Germline CDR1 is MNHEY and CDR2 is SMNVEV (reference sequence). The length of the CDR3 is 15 residues. The DNA of the CDR3 is TGTGCCAGCAGTTTATCCGGACAGGGGACCTATGGCTACACCTTC. Translating it yields CASSLSGQGTYGYTF.

The chain employs TRBV3-1 (or the pseudogene TRBV3-2) and TRBJ1-1, with D possibly TRBD1 on 5 matching bases. The CDR3 has 17 residues. Germline V gene sequence: CDR1 LGHDT, CDR2 YNNKEL (reference sequence). V gave up 2 bases and J gave up 4 bases, with 20 bases separating them. As DNA, the CDR3 is TGTGCCAGCAGCCAAAGAACACCGGGGGGTTGGGGCACTGAAGCTTTCTTT. Translating it yields CASSQRTPGGWGTEAFF.

The J gene is TRBJ2-7, the V gene TRBV5-5, with a possible D match to TRBD1 (5 bases). The CDR3 contains 13 residues. CDR1 and CDR2 (germline): SGHKS, YYEKEE (reference sequence). Between the trimmed V and J ends, which lost 3 bases and 3 bases, there was a span of 10 bases. DNA for the CDR3: TGTGCCAGCAGCTGGGGCTTAAGCTACGAGCAGTACTTC. Translating gives CASSWGLSYEQYF.

This sequence joins TRBV9 and TRBJ2-5; TRBD2 is a possible D gene (5 bases). Per the germline V gene, CDR1 is SGDLS and CDR2 is YYNGEE. This CDR3 spans 15 amino acids. Trimming pared 4 bases from V and 9 bases from J, leaving 22 bases between. This chain's CDR3 is CASSLRGSGSNSQYF. CDR3 bases: TGTGCCAGCAGCCTACGGGGATCGGGGTCGAATTCCCAGTACTTC.

The V gene is TRBV7-2, the J gene TRBJ2-7, with 8 bases matching TRBD2. In germline, CDR1 is SGHTA, CDR2 FQGNSA. The CDR3 has 14 residues. Losses at the gene ends were 5 bases for V and 5 bases for J; bases not matched to a gene: 8. CDR3 in DNA: TGTGCCAGCAGCCGGACTAGCCCCCCCCACGAGCAGTACTTC. It yields the protein CASSRTSPPHEQYF.

The chain recombines TRBV6-1 with TRBJ1-1, with 9 bases that match TRBD1. The CDR3 sequence is 14 residues long. V gave up 3 bases and J gave up 3 bases; unmatched junction bases: 2. Germline V gene data show CDR1 as MNHNS and CDR2 as SASEGT. The CDR3 DNA reads TGTGCCAGCAGTGAGAACAGGGGGCACACTGAAGCTTTCTTT. This gives the protein CASSENRGHTEAFF.

The V call is TRBV29-1, the J call TRBJ1-2; D not certain. This CDR3 is built from 11 residues. Trimming removed 3 bases at V and 4 bases at J, with 6 bases between. Germline V lookup: CDR1 SQVTM, CDR2 ANQGSEA. The CDR3 spells CSVDIGYGYTF. CDR3 sequence (DNA): TGCAGCGTTGACATCGGCTATGGCTACACCTTC. Drawing the rest from reference TRBV29-1 and TRBJ1-2, the complete variable domain is SAVISQKPSRDICQRGTSLTIQCQVDSQVTMMFWYRQQPGQSLTLIATANQGSEATYESGFVIDKFPISRPNLTFSTLTVSNMSPEDSSIYLCSVDIGYGYTFGSGTRLTVV.

The genes are TRBV5-1 and TRBJ1-2, with TRBD1 matching over 9 bases. Germline CDR1 SGHRS, CDR2 YFSETQ. With V trimmed by 3 bases and J by 10 bases, 19 bases remained unmatched. This CDR3 region has 17 residues. CDR3 nucleotide sequence: TGCGCCAGCAGCTCCCCCGACAGGGGGTTCTCCCGCCGTGTCTACACCTTC. Protein sequence: CASSSPDRGFSRRVYTF.

The chain has TRBV24-1 and TRBJ2-1; 8 nucleotides agree with TRBD2. CDR3 length: 16 amino acids. Germline trimming cut 3 bases from V and 4 bases from J; bases unmatched to any gene: 7. Germline V CDR1 and CDR2: KGHDR, SFDVKD. As DNA, the CDR3 is TGTGCCACCAGTGATAGTGTGGGACTAGGTTACAATGAGCAGTTCTTC. Its protein product is CATSDSVGLGYNEQFF.

The table lists this clone with a count of one. The chain recombines TRBV5-1 with TRBJ2-1; D might be TRBD2 (6 bases). Per the germline V gene, CDR1 is SGHRS and CDR2 is YFSETQ. This CDR3 has 15 amino acids. With 5 bases removed from V and 6 bases from J, the gap between germline ends came to 18 bases. Here the CDR3 reads CASRYAAGGSNEQFF. The CDR3 DNA reads as TGCGCCAGCAGGTACGCCGCCGGAGGGAGCAATGAGCAGTTCTTC.

The chain has TRBV30 and TRBJ1-6, with D unclear. CDR1 is GTSNPN and CDR2 is SVGIG in the germline V gene (reference sequence). The CDR3 contains 13 residues. V was shortened by 0 bases and J by 7 bases, with 7 bases between the two germline ends. CDR3 protein: CAWSVIQNSPLHF. In DNA form, the CDR3 reads TGTGCCTGGAGTGTGATCCAGAATTCACCCCTCCACTTT.

V is TRBV2 and J is TRBJ1-6, with TRBD1 identical over 11 bases. Germline lookup yields CDR1 SNHLY and CDR2 FYNNEI. The CDR3 runs 14 residues. The ends lost 6 bases at V and 8 bases at J; junction bases unmatched: 3. CDR3 bases: TGTGCCAGCAGAGGACAGGGGGCGCATTCACCCCTCCACTTT. It codes for CASRGQGAHSPLHF. Combining the CDR3 with reference TRBV2 and TRBJ1-6 gives the whole variable domain EPEVTQTPSHQVTQMGQEVILRCVPISNHLYFYWYRQILGQKVEFLVSFYNNEISEKSEIFDDQFSVERPDGSNFTLKIRSTKLEDSAMYFCASRGQGAHSPLHFGNGTRLTVT.